The sequence of this T cell receptor (beta chain) was determined in a study of blood T cell repertoires in COVID-19. At the level of the study: Material from acute and convalescent COVID-19 was sourced from the United States, Italy and Spain.

The germline V gene has CDR1 SEHNR and CDR2 FQNEAQ (reference sequence). This CDR3 is built from 13 residues. Trimming left V 4 bases short and J 9 bases short, with 15 bases between. Assay: immunoSEQ multiplex PCR; the TCRdb copy retains only in-frame clones and omits some. This sample has 200,000 or so clones, with 60% to 80% found just once. Sequencing was done on a sample of peripheral blood. The chain has TRBV7-9 and TRBJ1-1; TRBD1 is a possible D gene (6 bases). The sequence came from a man between 60 and 75 years old with active or convalescent COVID-19. CDR3 sequence (DNA): TGTGCCAGCAGCTCCCTCACCGGGACACAAGCTTTCTTT. Its translation: CASSSLTGTQAFF.